These 6 T cell receptor beta chains originate from one sample sequenced in a study of T-cell reconstitution after alpha-beta-depleted transplantation in children. The library targeted TCRbeta and was prepared with unique molecular identifiers. Each CDR3 protein gets one entry after TCRdb re-called the PCR reads with MiXCR. The data hold approximately 210,000 distinct CDR3 sequences, with approximately 17% observed a single time. This sample comprised PBMCs, mostly from graft donor cells, obtained 360 days after TCRalphabeta/CD19-depleted stem cell transplant. These receptors originate from a male patient aged 2 to 10 who had a stem cell transplant for acute lymphoblastic leukemia, so the T cells may come from the graft donor.

This chain joins TRBV27 and TRBJ2-3; D not certain. The germline V and J ends were trimmed by 5 bases and 5 bases, with 8 bases remaining between them. Germline V gene lookup returns CDR1 MNHEY and CDR2 SMNVEV (reference sequence). This CDR3 is built from 12 residues. CDR3 residues: CASSTSGDTQYF. The CDR3 DNA sequence: TGTGCCAGCAGTACCTCAGGAGATACGCAGTATTTT.

The V call is TRBV7-2, the J call TRBJ2-3, with D perhaps matching TRBD2 (5 bases). CDR3 length equals 15 residues. Looked up from germline, CDR1 is SGHTA and CDR2 is FQGNSA. The V end lost 5 bases, the J end lost 9 bases, and 21 bases lay between the germline ends. This chain's CDR3 is CASSLRTGSGRTQYF. The CDR3 DNA follows: TGTGCCAGCAGCCTCCGGACTGGGTCTGGTCGGACGCAGTATTTT.

The chain employs TRBV5-1 and TRBJ2-7, with a possible D match to TRBD1 (6 bases). The CDR3 has 13 residues. CDR1 and CDR2 (germline): SGHRS, YFSETQ. The ends were cut back, 4 bases at V and 6 bases at J, with 14 bases in the middle. The CDR3 nucleotides are TGCGCCAGCAGCCCCGGACAGCTTAGCGAGCAGTACTTC. Translation: CASSPGQLSEQYF.

This clonotype was observed a handful of times. The gene calls are TRBV5-1 and TRBJ2-3; D is uncertain. Germline V gene sequence: CDR1 SGHRS, CDR2 YFSETQ. V was clipped by 4 bases and J by 2 bases, with 11 bases between them. This CDR3 is built from 14 residues. CDR3 region: CASSPDGSTDTQYF. As DNA, the CDR3 is TGCGCCAGCAGCCCGGACGGCTCCACAGATACGCAGTATTTT.

The chain is built from TRBV18 and TRBJ1-1, with D tentatively TRBD1 (5 bases). The germline V gene has CDR1 KGHSH and CDR2 LQKENI. Trimming removed 3 bases at V and 3 bases at J, with 14 bases between. The CDR3 loop spans 15 amino acids. CDR3 bases: TGTGCCAGCTCACCGCTTGGGGGGAGGGACACTGAAGCTTTCTTT. It specifies CASSPLGGRDTEAFF. Using reference TRBV18 and TRBJ1-1 for the parts outside the CDR3, the full variable domain is NAGVMQNPRHLVRRRGQEARLRCSPMKGHSHVYWYRQLPEEGLKFMVYLQKENIIDESGMPKERFSAEFPKEGPSILRIQQVVRGDSAAYFCASSPLGGRDTEAFFGQGTRLTVV.

This clonotype showed up just a few times. The chain has TRBV25-1 and TRBJ2-7; the D is unclear. CDR1 and CDR2 (germline): MGHDK, SYGVNS. V was shortened by 1 base and J by 5 bases, with 9 bases between the two germline ends. The length of the CDR3 is 13 residues. In DNA, the CDR3 is TGTGCCAGCAGTGAATCAACGAGCAACGAGCAGTACTTC. Translation gives CASSESTSNEQYF.